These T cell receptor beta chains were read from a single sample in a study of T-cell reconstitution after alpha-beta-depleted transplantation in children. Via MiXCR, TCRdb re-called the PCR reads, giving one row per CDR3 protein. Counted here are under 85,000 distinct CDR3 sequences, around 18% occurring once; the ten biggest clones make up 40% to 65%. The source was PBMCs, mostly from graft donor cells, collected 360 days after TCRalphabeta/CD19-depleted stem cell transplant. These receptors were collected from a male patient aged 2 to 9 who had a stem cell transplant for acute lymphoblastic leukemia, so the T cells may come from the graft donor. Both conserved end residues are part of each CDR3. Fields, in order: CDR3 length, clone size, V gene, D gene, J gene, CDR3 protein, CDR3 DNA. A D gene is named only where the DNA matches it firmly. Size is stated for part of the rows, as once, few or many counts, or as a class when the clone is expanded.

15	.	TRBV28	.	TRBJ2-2	CASRVEGHGTGELFF	TGTGCCAGCCGGGTGGAGGGGCATGGCACCGGGGAGCTGTTTTTT
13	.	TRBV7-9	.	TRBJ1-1	CASSLRGETEAFF	TGTGCCAGCAGCTTACGGGGGGAGACTGAAGCTTTCTTT
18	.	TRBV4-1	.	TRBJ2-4	CASSRHSGGKGAKNIQYF	TGCGCCAGCAGCCGCCATTCTGGGGGGAAAGGCGCCAAAAACATTCAGTACTTC
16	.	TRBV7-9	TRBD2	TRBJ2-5	CASSFSGLASQETQYF	TGTGCCAGCAGCTTTTCCGGACTAGCGTCACAAGAGACCCAGTACTTC
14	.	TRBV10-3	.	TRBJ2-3	CAISERILTDTQYF	TGTGCCATCAGTGAAAGAATACTCACAGATACGCAGTATTTT
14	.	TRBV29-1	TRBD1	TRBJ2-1	CSVGGRQGVREQFF	TGCAGCGTTGGGGGGCGGCAGGGGGTCCGGGAGCAGTTCTTC
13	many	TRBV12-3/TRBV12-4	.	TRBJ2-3	CASSFWLTDTQYF	TGTGCCAGCAGTTTCTGGCTCACAGATACGCAGTATTTT
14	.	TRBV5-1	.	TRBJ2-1	CASSLAQGGIEQFF	TGCGCCAGCAGCTTGGCCCAGGGGGGGATTGAGCAGTTCTTC
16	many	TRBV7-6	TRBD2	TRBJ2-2	CASSRTSNTNTGELFF	TGTGCCAGCAGCCGGACTAGCAACACGAACACCGGGGAGCTGTTTTTT
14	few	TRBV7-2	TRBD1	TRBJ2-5	CASSALGQKETQYF	TGTGCCAGCAGCGCATTGGGACAGAAAGAGACCCAGTACTTC
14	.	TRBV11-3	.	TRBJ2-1	CASRHHRAVNEQFF	TGTGCCAGCAGACACCACAGGGCGGTCAATGAGCAGTTCTTC
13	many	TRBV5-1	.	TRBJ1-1	CASSIGLNTEAFF	TGCGCCAGCAGCATCGGCCTGAACACTGAAGCTTTCTTT
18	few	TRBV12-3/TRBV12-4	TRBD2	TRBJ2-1	CASSPIFRAAGVTHEQFF	TGTGCCAGCAGTCCAATATTTCGGGCAGCGGGAGTCACCCATGAGCAGTTCTTC
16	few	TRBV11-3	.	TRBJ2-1	CASSLGTDSSYNEQFF	TGTGCCAGCAGCTTAGGGACGGATAGCTCCTACAATGAGCAGTTCTTC
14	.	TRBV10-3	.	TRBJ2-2	CAISPGGAAGELFF	TGTGCCATCAGCCCTGGGGGCGCCGCCGGGGAGCTGTTTTTT
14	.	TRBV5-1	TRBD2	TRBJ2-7	CASTSAGGAYEQYF	TGCGCCAGCACCTCAGCGGGAGGGGCCTACGAGCAGTACTTC
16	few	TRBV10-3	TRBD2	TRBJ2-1	CAISVKLAGGGNEQFF	TGTGCCATCAGTGTAAAACTAGCGGGAGGGGGAAATGAGCAGTTCTTC
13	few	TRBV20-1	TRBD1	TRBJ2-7	CSAGPGQGNEQYF	TGCAGTGCTGGACCGGGACAGGGGAACGAGCAGTACTTC
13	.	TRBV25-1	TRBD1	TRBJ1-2	CASSSTGAYGYTF	TGTGCCAGCAGTTCGACAGGGGCCTATGGCTACACCTTC
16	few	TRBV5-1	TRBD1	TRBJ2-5	CASSSKDRGRGETQYF	TGCGCCAGCAGCTCGAAGGACAGGGGGCGCGGAGAGACCCAGTACTTC
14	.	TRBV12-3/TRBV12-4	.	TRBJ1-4	CASSLGVTNEKLFF	TGTGCCAGCAGTTTAGGGGTTACTAATGAAAAACTGTTTTTT
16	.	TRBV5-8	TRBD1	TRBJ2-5	CASSLRQGPWAKTQYF	TGTGCCAGCAGCTTGCGACAGGGGCCCTGGGCGAAGACCCAGTACTTC
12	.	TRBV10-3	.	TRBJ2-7	CAISPDGYEQYF	TGTGCCATCAGTCCTGACGGCTACGAGCAGTACTTC
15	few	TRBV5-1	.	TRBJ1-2	CASSPGAPTLYGYTF	TGCGCCAGCAGCCCTGGAGCTCCTACGCTCTATGGCTACACCTTC
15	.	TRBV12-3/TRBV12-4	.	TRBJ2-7	CASSLARQRTYEQYF	TGTGCCAGCAGTTTGGCCCGACAGCGGACCTACGAGCAGTACTTC
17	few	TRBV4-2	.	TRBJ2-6	CASSQGVRSSGANVLTF	TGTGCCAGCAGCCAAGGGGTACGAAGCTCTGGGGCCAACGTCCTGACTTTC
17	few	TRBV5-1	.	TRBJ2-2	CASSLQVRGKNTGELFF	TGCGCCAGCAGCTTGCAGGTTCGGGGGAAAAACACCGGGGAGCTGTTTTTT
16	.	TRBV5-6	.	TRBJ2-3	CASSFRGVGSTDTQYF	TGTGCCAGCAGCTTTCGCGGTGTAGGTAGCACAGATACGCAGTATTTT
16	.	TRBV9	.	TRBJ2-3	CASSASPAGVADTQYF	TGTGCCAGCAGCGCTTCCCCGGCAGGGGTGGCAGATACGCAGTATTTT
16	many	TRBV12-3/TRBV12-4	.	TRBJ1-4	CASRGAGAGRNEKLFF	TGTGCCAGCAGGGGGGCGGGGGCAGGTCGTAATGAAAAACTGTTTTTT
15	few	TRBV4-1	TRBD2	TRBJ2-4	CASSWTSGSGNIQYF	TGCGCCAGCAGCTGGACTAGCGGGAGTGGAAACATTCAGTACTTC
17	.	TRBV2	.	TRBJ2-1	CARRQEYRVLADNEQFF	TGTGCCAGGAGACAAGAGTATCGTGTACTAGCCGACAATGAGCAGTTCTTC